Following are 22 T cell receptor beta chains from one sample sequenced in a study of human T cells and chemical hapten exposure. TCRdb passed the RACE reads through MiXCR, listing each CDR3 protein once. The sample has around 120,000 distinct CDR3 sequences; approximately 12% are singletons. The time point here: pre-sensitization, week 0. As for treatment: therapeutic diphenylcyclopropenone sensitization with weekly scalp DPC. The specimen was whole blood, collected in connection with sensitization to the hapten diphenylcyclopropenone (DPC). The source of these receptors is a woman between 18 and 29 years old with alopecia areata. Some clones in this sample may be carry-over from other donors' samples.

The chain recombines TRBV16 with TRBJ2-7; D might be TRBD1 or TRBD2, each matching 5 bases. V was pared by 4 bases and J by 2 bases, with 15 bases between. Germline assignment: CDR1 KGHSY and CDR2 FQNENV. The CDR3 is 15 amino acids. CDR3 in amino acids: CASSPSRGPTYEQYF. DNA for the CDR3: TGTGCCAGCAGCCCTTCTCGGGGCCCCACCTACGAGCAGTACTTC. The whole variable domain, filled in from reference TRBV16 and TRBJ2-7, reads GEEVAQTPKHLVRGEGQKAKLYCAPIKGHSYVFWYQQVLKNEFKFLISFQNENVFDETGMPKERFSAKCLPNSPCSLEIQATKLEDSAVYFCASSPSRGPTYEQYFGPGTRLTVT.

This clonotype occurred many times. The genes are TRBV2 and TRBJ1-1, with 7 bases matching TRBD1. Germline assignment: CDR1 SNHLY and CDR2 FYNNEI. The CDR3 has 15 residues. V lost 6 bases, J lost 0 bases, and 7 bases stayed unmatched. This CDR3 is CASSHTGQMNTEAFF. CDR3 bases: TGTGCCAGCAGCCACACGGGACAGATGAACACTGAAGCTTTCTTT.

Only a few counts were recorded for this clonotype. The CDR3 DNA sequence: TGTGCCAGCAAACAGAACACCGGGGAGCTGTTTTTT. Its protein product is CASKQNTGELFF. This chain connects TRBV6-5 to TRBJ2-2; D not resolved. CDR3 length: 12 amino acids. In germline, CDR1 is MNHEY, CDR2 SVGAGI. V gave up 7 bases and J gave up 1 base, with 4 bases separating them.

CDR3 in amino acids: CSALTPGAGTAHGYTF. Here the CDR3 DNA reads TGCAGTGCTCTTACGCCGGGCGCCGGGACAGCCCATGGCTACACCTTC. This chain joins TRBV20-1 and TRBJ1-2; 7 bases are shared with TRBD1. The germline gives CDR1 DFQATT, CDR2 SNEGSKA (reference sequence). Trimming removed 5 bases from V and 6 bases from J; junction bases left unmatched: 18. The CDR3 has 16 amino acids.

This clonotype was counted ten times or more. The rearrangement joins TRBV3-1 to TRBJ2-1; D remains unclear. The CDR3 runs 15 residues. Germline values: CDR1 LGHDT, CDR2 YNNKEL (reference sequence). V was cut by 0 bases and J by 10 bases, with 16 bases left in between. The CDR3 sequence is CASSQEGQARREQFF. The CDR3 nucleotides are TGTGCCAGCAGCCAAGAAGGTCAGGCCCGTAGGGAGCAGTTCTTC.

The CDR3 DNA follows: TGTGCCAGCTCACTCCTAGGCCGGACACCACAGCTGGGCGGCTATGGCTACACCTTC. Translating it yields CASSLLGRTPQLGGYGYTF. The chain recombines TRBV18 with TRBJ1-2, with a tentative D call TRBD1 (5 bases). There are 19 residues in the CDR3. Between the trimmed V and J ends, which lost 4 bases and 4 bases, there was a span of 28 bases. CDR1 KGHSH and CDR2 LQKENI come from the germline V gene.

This clonotype was picked up a small number of times. This chain links TRBV12-3 or TRBV12-4 with TRBJ2-5; the D gene is possibly TRBD1 (5 bases). The V end lost 5 bases, the J end lost 2 bases, and 12 bases lay between the germline ends. The length of the CDR3 is 14 residues. CDR3 in amino acids: CASSPDGQQETQYF. CDR3 coding DNA: TGTGCCAGCAGTCCGGACGGACAACAAGAGACCCAGTACTTC.

This clonotype came up many times. The chain combines TRBV7-9 with TRBJ2-5, with 8 bases aligning to TRBD2. The CDR3 totals 15 residues. With 8 bases clipped from V and 0 bases from J, the junction kept 8 bases outside the gene matches. Germline V gene data show CDR1 as SEHNR and CDR2 as FQNEAQ (reference sequence). CDR3 region: CASAFTSGYQETQYF. The CDR3 region has the DNA TGTGCCAGCGCCTTTACTAGCGGTTACCAAGAGACCCAGTACTTC.

This clonotype was picked up a small number of times. The rearrangement links TRBV29-1 to TRBJ1-5; unclear D gene. CDR1 and CDR2 (germline): SQVTM, ANQGSEA. CDR3 length: 14 amino acids. The V and J ends lost 7 bases and 2 bases respectively, with 15 bases between them. CDR3 amino acids: CSALGGGGNQPQHF. The CDR3 bases are TGCAGCGCGCTAGGAGGAGGTGGCAATCAGCCCCAGCATTTT. The full variable domain, its missing parts supplied by reference TRBV29-1 and TRBJ1-5, is SAVISQKPSRDICQRGTSLTIQCQVDSQVTMMFWYRQQPGQSLTLIATANQGSEATYESGFVIDKFPISRPNLTFSTLTVSNMSPEDSSIYLCSALGGGGNQPQHFGDGTRLSIL.

This clonotype was counted a few times. This sequence joins TRBV2 and TRBJ1-5; 7 nucleotides match TRBD1. With 6 bases clipped from V and 3 bases from J, the junction kept 14 bases outside the gene matches. The CDR3 is made up of 17 amino acids. Germline lookup yields CDR1 SNHLY and CDR2 FYNNEI. CDR3 residues: CASRARRGQGVNQPQHF. The CDR3 DNA is TGTGCCAGCAGAGCCCGGCGGGGGCAGGGGGTCAATCAGCCCCAGCATTTT.

Only a few counts were recorded for this clonotype. The chain combines TRBV11-2 with TRBJ2-3; weak D call: TRBD1 (5 bases). The CDR3 has 14 residues. V lost 5 bases and J lost 2, with 11 bases in between. Germline assignment: CDR1 SGHAT and CDR2 FQNNGV. The CDR3: CASSVDSFTDTQYF. CDR3 nucleotide sequence: TGTGCCAGCAGCGTCGACAGTTTCACAGATACGCAGTATTTT. Full variable domain (remainder filled in from reference TRBV11-2 and TRBJ2-3): EAGVAQSPRYKIIEKRQSVAFWCNPISGHATLYWYQQILGQGPKLLIQFQNNGVVDDSQLPKDRFSAERLKGVDSTLKIQPAKLEDSAVYLCASSVDSFTDTQYFGPGTRLTVL.

The sample holds many counts of this clonotype. J is TRBJ2-7 and V is TRBV27; a possible D gene is TRBD1 (7 bases). Germline assignment: CDR1 MNHEY and CDR2 SMNVEV (reference sequence). Trimming removed 2 bases at V and 3 bases at J, with 23 bases between. This CDR3 contains 18 residues. The CDR3 DNA follows: TGTGCCAGCAGTTTAGTCGGAAGGGGCAGGGGGACTCACTACGAGCAGTACTTC. Amino acid sequence: CASSLVGRGRGTHYEQYF.

In this sample, this clonotype turned up a few times. The chain recombines TRBV7-3 with TRBJ2-3; D is undetermined. The CDR3 is made up of 13 amino acids. In germline, CDR1 is SGHTA, CDR2 FQGTGA. V shed 5 bases and J shed 1 base, with 7 bases lying between them. CDR3 protein: CASSRARTDTQYF. CDR3 sequence (DNA): TGTGCCAGCAGCCGGGCCCGCACAGATACGCAGTATTTT. The full variable domain, rest sourced from reference TRBV7-3 and TRBJ2-3, is GAGVSQTPSNKVTEKGKYVELRCDPISGHTALYWYRQSLGQGPEFLIYFQGTGAADDSGLPNDRFFAVRPEGSVSTLKIQRTERGDSAVYLCASSRARTDTQYFGPGTRLTVL.

In this sample, this clonotype turned up many times. V usage is TRBV7-9 and J usage is TRBJ1-1; 7 bases line up with TRBD1. J lost 1 base, V lost 9 bases, and 2 bases had no gene match. The CDR3 contains 12 residues. CDR1 is SEHNR, CDR2 FQNEAQ, per germline (reference sequence). The CDR3 is CASRQGNTEAFF. For the CDR3, the DNA is TGTGCCAGTCGACAGGGGAACACTGAAGCTTTCTTT.

As concerns this clonotype: It may be a read error: a sequence one base away is much more abundant. The CDR3 protein is CTSSYGRASYGYTF. The CDR3, as DNA: TGTACCAGCAGTTACGGCAGGGCCTCCTATGGCTACACCTTC. The chain is built from TRBV6-2 or TRBV6-3 and TRBJ1-2; tentative D call: TRBD1 (5 bases). The germline gives CDR1 MNHEY, CDR2 SVGEGT. The length of the CDR3 is 14 residues.

The chain is built from TRBV9 and TRBJ2-7; 8 bases map to TRBD1. This CDR3 has 15 residues. The germline V gene encodes CDR1 SGDLS and CDR2 YYNGEE. The V and J ends lost 0 bases and 2 bases, in that order; junction bases with no gene match: 4. The CDR3 loop is CASSVGSRGPYEQYF. The CDR3 DNA reads TGTGCCAGCAGCGTAGGTTCCAGGGGGCCCTACGAGCAGTACTTC.

The chain couples TRBV2 to TRBJ2-6; weak D call: TRBD1 (5 bases). The CDR3 has 18 amino acids. Germline loops: CDR1 SNHLY, CDR2 FYNNEI. The V and J ends lost 7 bases and 2 bases respectively, with 21 bases between them. Written as DNA, the CDR3 is TGTGCCAGCATCATCGCAGGGAAAGGTGTAACTGGGGCCAACGTCCTGACTTTC. This gives the protein CASIIAGKGVTGANVLTF.

This chain uses TRBV12-5 with TRBJ2-5; a possible D gene is TRBD1 (5 bases). CDR3 length equals 17 residues. The V and J ends lost 4 bases and 2 bases respectively, with 20 bases between them. Germline assignment: CDR1 LGHNT and CDR2 FRNRAP. CDR3 in DNA: TGTGCTAGTGGTTCCCCCCGGCAGGGAATCCCACAAGAGACCCAGTACTTC. It codes for CASGSPRQGIPQETQYF.

This clonotype was counted many times. This chain joins TRBV14 and TRBJ1-2, with D perhaps matching TRBD1 (5 bases). Trimming pared 1 base from V and 4 bases from J, leaving 13 bases between. The CDR3 totals 15 residues. From germline, CDR1 is SGHDN and CDR2 FVKESK. The chain's CDR3 is CASSQVGDSLYGYTF. DNA for the CDR3: TGTGCCAGCAGCCAAGTAGGAGACAGCCTCTATGGCTACACCTTC.

This clonotype was seen more than once but under ten times. The chain combines TRBV25-1 with TRBJ1-1; TRBD1 might be the D (6 bases). Germline V gives CDR1 MGHDK, CDR2 SYGVNS. The CDR3 contains 13 residues. Between the trimmed V and J ends, which lost 7 bases and 4 bases, there was a span of 13 bases. The CDR3 here is CASTLRGGTEAFF. CDR3 in DNA: TGTGCCAGCACTTTGCGAGGGGGCACTGAAGCTTTCTTT.

This clonotype was detected ten times or more. The V call is TRBV20-1, the J call TRBJ1-5; possible D gene TRBD1, 5 bases. Trimming stripped 1 base from V and 5 bases from J, with 9 bases between. Per the germline V gene, CDR1 is DFQATT and CDR2 is SNEGSKA (reference sequence). CDR3 length: 13 amino acids. CDR3 amino acids: CSARVRADQPQHF. CDR3 DNA sequence: TGCAGTGCTAGAGTCAGGGCAGATCAGCCCCAGCATTTT.

This clonotype was seen a few times. The V and J genes are TRBV18 and TRBJ2-7; D gene unclear. Looked up from germline, CDR1 is KGHSH and CDR2 is LQKENI. The V and J ends lost 3 bases and 4 bases respectively, with 7 bases between them. CDR3 length: 12 amino acids. The CDR3 DNA reads TGTGCCAGCTCACCTTCGGAATACGAGCAGTACTTC. The encoded protein is CASSPSEYEQYF.